A selection of T cell receptor beta chains follows, all from one sample in a study of T cells after yellow fever vaccination. Each CDR3 protein gets one entry after TCRdb re-called the 5' RACE reads with MiXCR. Seen here are some 32,000 distinct CDR3 sequences, around 4.3% observed once, and the top ten hold 45% to 50%. Sequences were derived from CD8+ T cells sorted from PBMCs, sampled 5 days after the yellow fever booster vaccination. These receptors all stem from a man aged 30 to 39 who received the YFV17D yellow fever vaccine. Both conserved end residues are part of each CDR3. Each record gives: CDR3 length, J gene, D gene, V gene, clone size, CDR3 protein, CDR3 DNA. D genes are given only for firm matches. A clone size is listed for some rows: how often the clone was seen (once, few, many), or a class if it is expanded.

len: 14
j_gene: TRBJ2-3
d_gene: NA
v_gene: TRBV28
abundance: many
CDR3aa: CASSLAHTTDTQYF
CDR3nt: TGTGCCAGCAGTCTAGCCCACACCACAGATACGCAGTATTTT

len: 14
j_gene: TRBJ2-1
d_gene: NA
v_gene: TRBV9
abundance: many
CDR3aa: CASSVEGGADEQFF
CDR3nt: TGTGCCAGCAGCGTAGAAGGGGGAGCGGATGAGCAGTTCTTC

len: 15
j_gene: TRBJ2-1
d_gene: NA
v_gene: TRBV20-1
abundance: many
CDR3aa: CSARSLAHTYNEQFF
CDR3nt: TGCAGTGCTAGATCTCTAGCGCATACCTACAATGAGCAGTTCTTC

len: 15
j_gene: TRBJ2-7
d_gene: TRBD2
v_gene: TRBV3-1
abundance: many
CDR3aa: CASSQELAGRYEQYF
CDR3nt: TGTGCCAGCAGCCAAGAACTAGCGGGAAGGTACGAGCAGTACTTC

len: 11
j_gene: TRBJ2-1
d_gene: NA
v_gene: TRBV20-1
abundance: many
CDR3aa: CSARDDLEQFF
CDR3nt: TGCAGTGCTCGGGACGATCTTGAGCAGTTCTTC

len: 12
j_gene: TRBJ2-7
d_gene: NA
v_gene: TRBV7-9
abundance: NA
CDR3aa: CASSLAGLEHYF
CDR3nt: TGTGCCAGCAGCTTAGCGGGGTTGGAGCACTACTTC

len: 15
j_gene: TRBJ2-7
d_gene: NA
v_gene: TRBV27
abundance: many
CDR3aa: CASSLTPPGPYEQYF
CDR3nt: TGTGCCAGCAGTTTAACACCCCCGGGACCCTACGAGCAGTACTTC

len: 12
j_gene: TRBJ2-1
d_gene: NA
v_gene: TRBV2
abundance: many
CDR3aa: CASRTRGDEQFF
CDR3nt: TGTGCCAGCAGGACTAGGGGCGATGAGCAGTTCTTC

len: 16
j_gene: TRBJ2-1
d_gene: TRBD2
v_gene: TRBV20-1
abundance: many
CDR3aa: CSASITGLADYNEQFF
CDR3nt: TGCAGTGCTAGTATAACTGGACTAGCGGACTACAATGAGCAGTTCTTC

len: 13
j_gene: TRBJ2-7
d_gene: NA
v_gene: TRBV20-1
abundance: many
CDR3aa: CSARTRYSYEQYF
CDR3nt: TGCAGTGCTAGAACTAGGTATTCCTACGAGCAGTACTTC

len: 14
j_gene: TRBJ2-7
d_gene: NA
v_gene: TRBV12-3/TRBV12-4
abundance: many
CDR3aa: CASSLYGAAYEQYF
CDR3nt: TGTGCCAGCAGTTTGTATGGGGCAGCCTACGAGCAGTACTTC

len: 12
j_gene: TRBJ1-2
d_gene: NA
v_gene: TRBV29-1
abundance: many
CDR3aa: CSVGVGGVGYTF
CDR3nt: TGCAGCGTTGGGGTCGGGGGCGTTGGCTACACCTTC

len: 14
j_gene: TRBJ2-1
d_gene: NA
v_gene: TRBV28
abundance: many
CDR3aa: CASKGTRGQGEQFF
CDR3nt: TGTGCCTCAAAAGGTACTAGAGGGCAAGGTGAGCAGTTCTTC

len: 20
j_gene: TRBJ2-1
d_gene: NA
v_gene: TRBV5-1
abundance: many
CDR3aa: CASSPSGAYRRDNGYNEQFF
CDR3nt: TGCGCCAGCAGCCCCTCCGGGGCCTATCGGCGGGACAACGGGTACAATGAGCAGTTCTTC

len: 17
j_gene: TRBJ2-1
d_gene: TRBD2
v_gene: TRBV5-1
abundance: many
CDR3aa: CASSLAPSGITYNEQFF
CDR3nt: TGCGCCAGCAGCTTGGCTCCTAGCGGGATCACCTACAATGAGCAGTTCTTC

len: 14
j_gene: TRBJ2-2
d_gene: NA
v_gene: TRBV5-8
abundance: NA
CDR3aa: CASSPGLACGELFF
CDR3nt: TGTGCCAGCAGCCCCGGACTGGCCTGCGGGGAGCTGTTTTTT

len: 14
j_gene: TRBJ2-7
d_gene: TRBD1
v_gene: TRBV5-1
abundance: many
CDR3aa: CASSSGTEAYEQYF
CDR3nt: TGCGCCAGCAGCTCCGGGACAGAGGCCTACGAGCAGTACTTC

len: 15
j_gene: TRBJ2-7
d_gene: TRBD2
v_gene: TRBV7-2
abundance: many
CDR3aa: CASSSSGSPSYEQYF
CDR3nt: TGTGCCAGCAGCTCTAGCGGGAGCCCATCATACGAGCAGTACTTC

len: 14
j_gene: TRBJ1-2
d_gene: NA
v_gene: TRBV6-5
abundance: many
CDR3aa: CASTPGGGNYGYTF
CDR3nt: TGTGCCAGCACCCCGGGTGGGGGAAACTATGGCTACACCTTC

len: 15
j_gene: TRBJ1-2
d_gene: NA
v_gene: TRBV20-1
abundance: many
CDR3aa: CSATDSQGANYGYTF
CDR3nt: TGCAGTGCTACCGATTCACAGGGTGCTAACTATGGCTACACCTTC

len: 14
j_gene: TRBJ2-2
d_gene: NA
v_gene: TRBV20-1
abundance: many
CDR3aa: CSARDRQNTGELFF
CDR3nt: TGCAGTGCTAGAGATAGGCAGAACACCGGGGAGCTGTTTTTT

len: 17
j_gene: TRBJ2-1
d_gene: NA
v_gene: TRBV10-2
abundance: many
CDR3aa: CASSESPLSGGYNEQFF
CDR3nt: TGCGCCAGCAGTGAGTCCCCCCTAAGCGGAGGCTACAATGAGCAGTTCTTC